This T cell receptor (beta chain) stems from a study of Siglec-9 on CD8 T cells in melanoma. Whole-study findings and limits: In melanoma tumors, a Siglec-9-marked effector memory CD8+ subset reportedly appeared to accumulate.

Generated by immunoSEQ multiplex PCR, the TCRdb table keeps only in-frame clones and is missing some. The repertoire has 25,000 to 35,000 clones, around three quarters of them found once; the top ten carry 5.8%. Comment on this clone: Its antigen is not known.

The CDR3 contains 14 residues. The germline gives CDR1 SGDLS, CDR2 YYNGEE. V shed 0 bases, J shed 2 bases, and the junction held 0 bases outside the gene matches. The chain recombines TRBV9 with TRBJ1-2; TRBD1 matches 8 bases. This receptor was taken from a human donor in good health. The sample was Siglec-9- CD8+ T cells sorted from blood. The DNA for the CDR3 is TGTGCCAGCAGCGTAGGGACAGGGAACTATGGCTACACCTTC. Translated, it gives CASSVGTGNYGYTF.